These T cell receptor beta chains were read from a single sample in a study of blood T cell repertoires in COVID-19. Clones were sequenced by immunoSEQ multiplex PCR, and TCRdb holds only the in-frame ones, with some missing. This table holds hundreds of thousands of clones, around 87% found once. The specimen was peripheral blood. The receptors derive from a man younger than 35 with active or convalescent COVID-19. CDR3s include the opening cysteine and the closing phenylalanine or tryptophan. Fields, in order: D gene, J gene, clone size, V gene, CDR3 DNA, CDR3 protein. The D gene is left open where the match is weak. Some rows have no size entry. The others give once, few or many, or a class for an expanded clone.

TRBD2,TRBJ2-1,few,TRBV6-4,TGTGCCAGCAGTGTTGGACTAGCGGGAAACAATGAGCAGTTCTTC,CASSVGLAGNNEQFF
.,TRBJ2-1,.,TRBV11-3,TGTGCCAGCAGCCAGGGACACCTCTCCTACAATGAGCAGTTCTTC,CASSQGHLSYNEQFF
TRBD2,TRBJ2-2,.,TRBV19,TGTGCCAGTACCCCTGGCGGGAGAGCCACCGGGGAGCTGTTTTTT,CASTPGGRATGELFF
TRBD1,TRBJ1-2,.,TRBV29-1,TGCAGCGTTGAGGACAGGGGGCCCACGCGTATCGAATACACCTTC,CSVEDRGPTRIEYTF
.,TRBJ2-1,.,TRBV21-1,TGTGCCAGCAGCAAAGGCCGGGCAGGGACAGACAATGAGCAGTTCTTC,CASSKGRAGTDNEQFF
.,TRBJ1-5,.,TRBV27,TGTGCCAGCAGTTTGTACGGTGGGCCCCAGCATTTT,CASSLYGGPQHF
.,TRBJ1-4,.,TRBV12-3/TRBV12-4,TGTGCCAGCAGTGGTGTCGGGGGTGAAAAACTGTTTTTT,CASSGVGGEKLFF
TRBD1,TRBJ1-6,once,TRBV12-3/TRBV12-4,TGTGCCAGCGGATCTGACAGGGAGCCACCCCTCCACTTT,CASGSDREPPLHF
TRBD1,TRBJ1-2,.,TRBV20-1,TGCAGTGCTAGTCCGGACAGGGACGGTGGCTACACCTTC,CSASPDRDGGYTF
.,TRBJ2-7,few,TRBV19,TGTGCCAGTAGTTTAACAGGGCCTCCCTCCTACGAGCAGTACTTC,CASSLTGPPSYEQYF
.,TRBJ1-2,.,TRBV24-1,TGTGCCACCAGGCGGGACAACTATGGCTACACCTTC,CATRRDNYGYTF
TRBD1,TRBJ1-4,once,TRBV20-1,TGCAGTGCTGACAGGGGGGGAAAACTGTTTTTT,CSADRGGKLFF
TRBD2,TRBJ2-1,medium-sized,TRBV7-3,TGTGCCAGCAGCGTTCTAGCGGGGGCTACCTACAATGAGCAGTTCTTC,CASSVLAGATYNEQFF
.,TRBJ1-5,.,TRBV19,TGTGCCAGTACCGTGGCCCCAGGAGGCGGGCCCCAGCATTTT,CASTVAPGGGPQHF
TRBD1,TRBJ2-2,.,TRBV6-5,TGTGCCAGCAGTTACGGACAGGAGATTGGCACCGGGGAGCTGTTTTTT,CASSYGQEIGTGELFF
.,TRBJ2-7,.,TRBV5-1,TGCGCCAGCAGCTTGGGTTTCGGGGTAAGAGGCGAGCAGTACTTC,CASSLGFGVRGEQYF
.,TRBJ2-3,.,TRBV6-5,TGTGCCAGCGAGGGAGGAACTAGTACAGATACGCAGTATTTT,CASEGGTSTDTQYF
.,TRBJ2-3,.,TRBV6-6,TGTGCCAGCAGCCGGGGATTTGATACGCAGTATTTT,CASSRGFDTQYF
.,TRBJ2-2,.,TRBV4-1,TGCGCCAGCAGCCAAGTGGGTGGGGCGGGGTCGAACACCGGGGAGCTGTTTTTT,CASSQVGGAGSNTGELFF
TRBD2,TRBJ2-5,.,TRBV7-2,TGTGCCAGCAGCTTAGAAGGTTTAGGACTAGCGGGGGCAGAGACCCAGTACTTC,CASSLEGLGLAGAETQYF
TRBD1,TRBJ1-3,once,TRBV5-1,TGCGCCAGCAGCCCAACAGGGGGCCCTGGAAACACCATATATTTT,CASSPTGGPGNTIYF
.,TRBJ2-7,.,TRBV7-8,TGTGCCAGCAGCTTAGCGTGGCCCCAGACGGGGGAGCAGTACTTC,CASSLAWPQTGEQYF
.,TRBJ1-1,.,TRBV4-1,TGCGCCAGCAGCTCACGACAGGACACGAACACTGAAGCTTTCTTT,CASSSRQDTNTEAFF
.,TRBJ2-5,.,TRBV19,TGTGCCAGTAGTCCCGGAGGGGTGTTTGAGACCCAGTACTTC,CASSPGGVFETQYF
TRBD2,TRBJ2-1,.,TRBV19,TGTGCCAGTGGGGACCGGGTAGCGGGAAGGGTATTGAATGAGCAGTTCTTC,CASGDRVAGRVLNEQFF
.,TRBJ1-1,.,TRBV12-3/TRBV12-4,TGTGCCAGCAGTTACAACAGATTTACGGAAGCTTTCTTT,CASSYNRFTEAFF
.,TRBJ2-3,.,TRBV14,TGTGCCAGCAGCCAAGGGAGATACAGGCAAAAAGGGGATACGCAGTATTTT,CASSQGRYRQKGDTQYF
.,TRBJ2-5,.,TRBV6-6,TGTGCCAGCAGAGACGGGGGCCAAGAGACCCAGTACTTC,CASRDGGQETQYF
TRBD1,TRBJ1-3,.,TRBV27,TGTGCCAGCAGCCTCCCCCGGACAGGGGCATCTATTCCCGATCCGGACTCTGGAAACACCATATATTTT,CASSLPRTGASIPDPDSGNTIYF
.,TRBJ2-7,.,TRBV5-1,TGCGCCAGCAGCTTGAACAGGGCGCTCTCCTACGAGCAGTACTTC,CASSLNRALSYEQYF
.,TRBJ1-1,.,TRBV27,TGTGCCAGCAGCCCCGGGGGGTTCGTCACTGAAGCTTTCTTT,CASSPGGFVTEAFF
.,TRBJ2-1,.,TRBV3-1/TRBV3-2,TGTGCCAGCAGCCAAGGCTGGGATAGCGGCCACAATGAGCAGTTCTTC,CASSQGWDSGHNEQFF
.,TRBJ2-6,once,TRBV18,TGTGCCAGCTCGAGCGCGGTCTCTGGGGCCAACGTCCTGACTTTC,CASSSAVSGANVLTF
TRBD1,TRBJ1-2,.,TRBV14,TGTGCCAGCAGTCCAAGGGGACAGGTCTATGGCTACACCTTC,CASSPRGQVYGYTF
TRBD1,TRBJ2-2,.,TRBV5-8,TGTGCCAGCAGACCCGGGACAGGGGGGGACACCGGGGAGCTGTTTTTT,CASRPGTGGDTGELFF
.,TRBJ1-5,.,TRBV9,TGTGCCAGCAGCGTTAATGCCAGGAGCAATCAGCCCCAGCATTTT,CASSVNARSNQPQHF
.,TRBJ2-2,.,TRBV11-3,TGTGCCAGCAGCTCCCTCCCGCGGGGGGAGCTGTTTTTT,CASSSLPRGELFF
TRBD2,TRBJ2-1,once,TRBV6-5,TGTGCCAGCAGTCGCGGACTAGTAATTCATGAGCAGTTCTTC,CASSRGLVIHEQFF
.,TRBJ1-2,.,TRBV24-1,TGTGCCACCAGTGACCGAGGGGGATTTGGTGGCTACACCTTC,CATSDRGGFGGYTF
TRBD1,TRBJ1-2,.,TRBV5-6,TGTGCCAGCAGCTTAAGACAGGGGGGAGGCGGCTACACCTTC,CASSLRQGGGGYTF
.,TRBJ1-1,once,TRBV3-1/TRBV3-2,TGTGCCAGCAGCCGGGCGAACACTGAAGCTTTCTTT,CASSRANTEAFF
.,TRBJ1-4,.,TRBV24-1,TGTGCCACCAGTGAAGGAGGGGGGGATAATGAAAAACTGTTTTTT,CATSEGGGDNEKLFF
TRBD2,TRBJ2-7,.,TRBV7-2,TGTGCCAGCAGCCCCGTGGGAGCGGGGGGCCCCTACGAGCAGTACTTC,CASSPVGAGGPYEQYF
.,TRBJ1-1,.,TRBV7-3,TGTGCCAGCAGCTGGGGCCCTGGGACTGAAGCTTTCTTT,CASSWGPGTEAFF
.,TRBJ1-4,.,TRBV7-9,TGTGCCAGCAGCGAAACTAAGGGGGCTAATGAAAAACTGTTTTTT,CASSETKGANEKLFF
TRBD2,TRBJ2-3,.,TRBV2,TGTGCCAGCAACACTCTCCAGACTAGCGGGGACACAGATACGCAGTATTTT,CASNTLQTSGDTDTQYF
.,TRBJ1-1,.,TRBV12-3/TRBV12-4,TGTGCCAGCAGTTTAGTGACGTCGGGAGCTTTCTTT,CASSLVTSGAFF
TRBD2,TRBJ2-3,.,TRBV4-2,TGTGCCAGCAGCCAAGCCCTGGGACTAGCGGGAGGGCAGGCAGATACGCAGTATTTT,CASSQALGLAGGQADTQYF
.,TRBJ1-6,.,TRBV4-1,TGCGCCAGCAGCCAAGGGGCAGGGCCTAATTCACCCCTCCACTTT,CASSQGAGPNSPLHF
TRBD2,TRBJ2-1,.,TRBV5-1,TGCGCCAGCAGCCCCCGAGGGCAGGCATTAGCGGGAATTCGCAATGAGCAGTTCTTC,CASSPRGQALAGIRNEQFF